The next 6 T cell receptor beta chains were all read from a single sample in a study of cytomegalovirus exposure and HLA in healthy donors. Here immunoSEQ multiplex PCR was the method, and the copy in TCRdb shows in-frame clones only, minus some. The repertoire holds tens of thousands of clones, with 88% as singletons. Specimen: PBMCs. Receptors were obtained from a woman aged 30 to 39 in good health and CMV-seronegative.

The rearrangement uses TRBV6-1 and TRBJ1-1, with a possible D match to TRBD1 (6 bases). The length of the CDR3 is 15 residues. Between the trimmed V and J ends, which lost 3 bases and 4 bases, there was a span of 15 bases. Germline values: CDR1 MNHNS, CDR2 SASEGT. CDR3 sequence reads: CASSDGPRGTTEAFF. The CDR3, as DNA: TGTGCCAGCAGTGATGGTCCAAGGGGGACCACTGAAGCTTTCTTT.

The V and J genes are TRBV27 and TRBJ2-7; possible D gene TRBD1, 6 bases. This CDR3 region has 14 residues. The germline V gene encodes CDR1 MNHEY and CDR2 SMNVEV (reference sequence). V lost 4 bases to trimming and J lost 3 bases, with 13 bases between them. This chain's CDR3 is CASSYTDRYYEQYF. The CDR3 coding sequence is TGTGCCAGCAGTTATACGGACAGATACTACGAGCAGTACTTC.

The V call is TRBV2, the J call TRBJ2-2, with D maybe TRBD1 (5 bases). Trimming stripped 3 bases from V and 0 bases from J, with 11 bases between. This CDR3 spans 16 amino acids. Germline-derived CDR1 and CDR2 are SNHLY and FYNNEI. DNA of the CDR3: TGTGCCAGCAGTGATCCAAGGGGTACGAACACCGGGGAGCTGTTTTTT. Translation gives CASSDPRGTNTGELFF. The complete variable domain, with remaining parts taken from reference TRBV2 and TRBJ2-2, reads EPEVTQTPSHQVTQMGQEVILRCVPISNHLYFYWYRQILGQKVEFLVSFYNNEISEKSEIFDDQFSVERPDGSNFTLKIRSTKLEDSAMYFCASSDPRGTNTGELFFGEGSRLTVL.

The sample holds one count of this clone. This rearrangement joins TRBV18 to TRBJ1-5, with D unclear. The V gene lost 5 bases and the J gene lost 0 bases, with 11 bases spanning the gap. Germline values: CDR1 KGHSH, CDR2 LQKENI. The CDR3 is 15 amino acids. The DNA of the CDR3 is TGTGCCAGCTCATCGGGAGTCTATAGCAATCAGCCCCAGCATTTT. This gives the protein CASSSGVYSNQPQHF.

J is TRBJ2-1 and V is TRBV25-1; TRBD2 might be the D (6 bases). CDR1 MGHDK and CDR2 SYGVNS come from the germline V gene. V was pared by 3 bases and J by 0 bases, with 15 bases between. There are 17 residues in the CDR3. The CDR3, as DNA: TGTGCCAGCAGTGAGGAGGGACCCCCGAGCTCCTACAATGAGCAGTTCTTC. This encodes CASSEEGPPSSYNEQFF.

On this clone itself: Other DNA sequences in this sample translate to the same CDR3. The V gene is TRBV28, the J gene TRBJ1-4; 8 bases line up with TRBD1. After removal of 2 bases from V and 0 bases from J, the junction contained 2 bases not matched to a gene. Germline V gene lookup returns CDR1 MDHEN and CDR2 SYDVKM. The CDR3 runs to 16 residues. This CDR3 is CASSLQGATTNEKLFF. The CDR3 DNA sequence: TGTGCCAGCAGTTTACAGGGGGCGACAACTAATGAAAAACTGTTTTTT.